The entry below describes one TCR beta chain. TCRdb's table, derived via immunoSEQ multiplex PCR, lists solely in-frame clones and lacks some. The sample lists 65,000 to 85,000 clones; about 93% were seen once. The sample belongs to a study of OX40 agonist ivuxolimab in advanced cancers. Overall study context: Every 2 weeks, patients received ivuxolimab intravenously, dosed at 0.01 to 10 mg/kg. A male proportion of more than 75% was recorded, with mean age about 60 years and range roughly 20 to 85.

The germline V gene encodes CDR1 MNHEY and CDR2 SMNVEV (reference sequence). J gave up 5 bases and V 7 bases, and 9 bases lay outside the gene matches. The CDR3 sequence is 16 residues long. Sequenced material: CD4+ or CD8+ T cells sorted from blood, taken in a trial of the OX40 agonist ivuxolimab. The genes are TRBV27 and TRBJ2-2; 11 nucleotides agree with TRBD1. The TCR was taken from an adult with an advanced solid tumor such as melanoma, head and neck, liver or kidney cancer. The CDR3 is CASTRSGTGGTGELFF. The CDR3 DNA follows: TGTGCCAGCACCCGGTCCGGGACAGGGGGGACCGGGGAGCTGTTTTTT.